What follows are 24 T cell receptor beta chains derived from one specimen sequenced in a study of blood T cell repertoires in COVID-19. Assay: immunoSEQ multiplex PCR; the TCRdb copy retains only in-frame clones and omits some. The data hold tens of thousands of clones, with about 82% observed a single time. The sequenced sample consisted of peripheral blood. The receptors shown here come from a man aged 70-80 years with active COVID-19.

The V call is TRBV6-5, the J call TRBJ2-7, with D perhaps TRBD2 (5 bases). Per germline, CDR1 MNHEY and CDR2 SVGAGI. Trimming left V 6 bases short and J 1 base short, with 16 bases between. The CDR3 sequence is 15 residues long. The chain's CDR3 is CASSPGRVSSYEQYF. In nucleotides, the CDR3 is TGTGCCAGCAGCCCGGGAAGGGTTTCATCCTACGAGCAGTACTTC.

The V and J genes are TRBV18 and TRBJ2-6; no clear D gene. The ends were cut back, 1 base at V and 0 bases at J, with 10 bases in the middle. This CDR3 is built from 17 residues. Germline V CDR1 and CDR2: KGHSH, LQKENI. The CDR3 DNA is TGTGCCAGCTCACCACTTAGTAGCCTCTCTGGGGCCAACGTCCTGACTTTC. It encodes CASSPLSSLSGANVLTF.

The genes are TRBV19 and TRBJ1-5; 8 nucleotides line up with TRBD1. CDR3 length: 17 amino acids. V lost 1 base, J lost 4 bases, and 9 bases stayed unmatched. Per the germline V gene, CDR1 is LNHDA and CDR2 is SQIVND (reference sequence). The CDR3 DNA follows: TGTGCCAGTAGTATAGGACAGGGGTCTTACCGGAATCAGCCCCAGCATTTT. It translates to CASSIGQGSYRNQPQHF. Variable domain in full (rest from reference TRBV19 and TRBJ1-5): DGGITQSPKYLFRKEGQNVTLSCEQNLNHDAMYWYRQDPGQGLRLIYYSQIVNDFQKGDIAEGYSVSREKKESFPLTVTSAQKNPTAFYLCASSIGQGSYRNQPQHFGDGTRLSIL.

The rearrangement joins TRBV6-5 to TRBJ2-7; D perhaps matches TRBD1 (6 bases). CDR3 length: 15 amino acids. The V end lost 10 bases, the J end lost 6 bases, and 25 bases lay between the germline ends. Germline V gene sequence: CDR1 MNHEY, CDR2 SVGAGI. CDR3 bases: TGTGCCACACTCGTAGGACAGAAGGTTAGAAGCGAGCAGTACTTC. Translating gives CATLVGQKVRSEQYF.

This rearrangement joins TRBV7-2 to TRBJ1-1, with D tentatively TRBD1 (6 bases). Looked up from germline, CDR1 is SGHTA and CDR2 is FQGNSA. CDR3 length: 19 amino acids. With 1 base removed from V and 1 base from J, the gap between germline ends came to 22 bases. Here the CDR3 reads CASSLVGRGFSDWNTEAFF. CDR3 bases: TGTGCCAGCAGCTTAGTTGGCAGGGGATTTTCTGATTGGAACACTGAAGCTTTCTTT.

The gene calls are TRBV10-3 and TRBJ2-1, with TRBD2 matching over 11 bases. The CDR3 loop spans 17 amino acids. The germline V gene has CDR1 ENHRY and CDR2 SYGVKD. V lost 8 bases, J lost 5 bases, and 14 bases stayed unmatched. CDR3 in amino acids: CAIRASGGRGHNNEQFF. In nucleotides, the CDR3 is TGTGCCATCCGGGCTAGCGGGGGGAGGGGGCACAACAATGAGCAGTTCTTC.

V gene TRBV7-2 combines with J gene TRBJ1-1; TRBD1 is a possible D gene (5 bases). Germline CDR1 is SGHTA and CDR2 is FQGNSA. V was shortened by 6 bases and J by 4 bases, with 18 bases between the two germline ends. There are 15 residues in the CDR3. The DNA of the CDR3 is TGTGCCAGCAGTCGAGGCGGGACGGGGAGCACTGAAGCTTTCTTT. It encodes CASSRGGTGSTEAFF.

This chain connects TRBV2 to TRBJ2-1, with D perhaps matching TRBD2 (7 bases). The ends were cut back, 2 bases at V and 1 base at J, with 15 bases in the middle. The V gene's germline CDR1 is SNHLY and CDR2 FYNNEI. CDR3 size: 17 residues. CDR3 sequence (DNA): TGTGCCAGCAGTGAATTGCCAAGGGGGGGGTCCTACAATGAGCAGTTCTTC. Its protein is CASSELPRGGSYNEQFF. Complete variable domain (other parts from reference TRBV2 and TRBJ2-1): EPEVTQTPSHQVTQMGQEVILRCVPISNHLYFYWYRQILGQKVEFLVSFYNNEISEKSEIFDDQFSVERPDGSNFTLKIRSTKLEDSAMYFCASSELPRGGSYNEQFFGPGTRLTVL.

The genes are TRBV24-1 and TRBJ1-2, with D tentatively TRBD1 (5 bases). The CDR3 has 12 residues. Trimming took 7 bases from V and 8 from J, leaving 13 bases between them. Per germline, CDR1 KGHDR and CDR2 SFDVKD. The CDR3 protein is CATSRVKKGYTF. The CDR3 region has the DNA TGTGCCACCAGCAGGGTTAAAAAGGGCTACACCTTC.

The rearrangement joins TRBV5-4 to TRBJ1-6, with D possibly TRBD1 on 5 matching bases. In germline, CDR1 is SGHNT, CDR2 YYREEE (reference sequence). The germline V and J ends were trimmed by 2 bases and 8 bases, with 14 bases remaining between them. This CDR3 has 15 residues. CDR3 in amino acids: CASSFRTSRDSPLHF. CDR3 sequence (DNA): TGTGCCAGCAGCTTCCGGACATCTCGTGATTCACCCCTCCACTTT.

The chain employs TRBV19 and TRBJ2-7, with 7 positions matching TRBD1. The CDR3 loop spans 13 amino acids. With V trimmed by 11 bases and J by 3 bases, 10 bases remained unmatched. CDR1 and CDR2 (germline): LNHDA, SQIVND (reference sequence). The CDR3: CASRGTEHYEQYF. CDR3 bases: TGTGCCTCTAGGGGGACAGAACACTACGAGCAGTACTTC.

This sequence joins TRBV5-1 and TRBJ2-2; the match to TRBD1 covers 10 bases. The CDR3 covers 15 residues. The germline CDR1 and CDR2 sequences are SGHRS and YFSETQ. V shed 3 bases, J shed 5 bases, and the junction held 4 bases outside the gene matches. The CDR3 spells CASSSRDRGTGELFF. The DNA for the CDR3 is TGCGCCAGCAGCTCAAGGGACAGGGGAACCGGGGAGCTGTTTTTT.

The V and J genes are TRBV6-5 and TRBJ2-7, with 9 nucleotides matching TRBD1. Unmatched junction bases numbered 10, after V lost 4 bases and J lost 6 bases. Germline lookup yields CDR1 MNHEY and CDR2 SVGAGI. The CDR3 sequence is 15 residues long. CDR3 sequence: CASSSIRDREAEQYF. The CDR3 bases are TGTGCCAGCAGTTCGATCCGGGACAGGGAGGCCGAGCAGTACTTC.

The gene calls are TRBV15 and TRBJ1-1; D call uncertain. Trimming removed 7 bases from V and 0 bases from J, with 9 bases in between. Germline CDR1 LNHNV, CDR2 YYDKDF (reference sequence). The CDR3 runs to 13 residues. The CDR3 loop reads CATTFTMNTEAFF. The CDR3, as DNA: TGTGCCACCACGTTTACTATGAACACTGAAGCTTTCTTT.

The V gene is TRBV7-9, the J gene TRBJ2-1; 12 bases are a match to TRBD1. This CDR3 spans 15 amino acids. V was pared by 4 bases and J by 8 bases, with 6 bases of the junction left unmatched. CDR1 is SEHNR and CDR2 is FQNEAQ in the germline V gene (reference sequence). The DNA of the CDR3 is TGTGCCAGCAGCTATGGGACAGGGGGCTCCCATGAGCAGTTCTTC. This sequence encodes CASSYGTGGSHEQFF.

This chain uses TRBV5-8 with TRBJ1-3, with D tentatively TRBD1 (6 bases). The CDR3 has 15 amino acids. Germline V gene lookup returns CDR1 SGHTS and CDR2 YDEGEE. With 3 bases removed from V and 0 bases from J, the gap between germline ends came to 10 bases. In DNA, the CDR3 is TGTGCCAGCAGCTCCGGACAGATCTCTGGAAACACCATATATTTT. It translates to CASSSGQISGNTIYF.

CDR3 nucleotides: TGCGCCAGCAGCCAAGAAACAGGGGAATTACGCGAGCAGTACTTC. This translates into CASSQETGELREQYF. This chain links TRBV4-3 with TRBJ2-7; 7 nucleotides line up with TRBD1. The CDR3 loop spans 15 amino acids. Germline values: CDR1 LGHNA, CDR2 YSLEER. The trim removed 0 bases at V and 6 bases at J, leaving 8 bases unmatched.

The gene calls are TRBV5-8 and TRBJ2-7; TRBD1 matches 7 bases. J was trimmed by 1 base and V by 4 bases; bases with no gene match: 2. Germline values: CDR1 SGHTS, CDR2 YDEGEE. This CDR3 is built from 13 residues. This CDR3 is CASSVGQSYEQYF. DNA for the CDR3: TGTGCCAGCAGCGTGGGACAGTCCTACGAGCAGTACTTC.

The rearrangement joins TRBV27 to TRBJ2-7; 8 nucleotides match TRBD1. V trimming: 5 bases; J trimming: 5 bases; junction bases outside the gene matches: 8. This CDR3 is 14 amino acids long. CDR1 is MNHEY and CDR2 is SMNVEV in the germline V gene (reference sequence). The CDR3 DNA follows: TGTGCCAGCAGTGCCGGACAGGGTCGGCACGAGCAGTACTTC. Its translation: CASSAGQGRHEQYF.

The CDR3 reads CAISETGGKSSYNEQFF. The CDR3 coding sequence is TGTGCCATCAGTGAGACAGGGGGAAAAAGCTCCTACAATGAGCAGTTCTTC. The chain joins TRBV10-3 to TRBJ2-1, with 8 bases lining up with TRBD1. Germline V CDR1 and CDR2: ENHRY, SYGVKD. This CDR3 is built from 17 residues. The trim removed 2 bases at V and 0 bases at J, leaving 6 bases unmatched.

The rearrangement uses TRBV7-9 and TRBJ2-7; 8 nucleotides align to TRBD1. V lost 7 bases and J lost 3; bases outside the gene matches: 8. The CDR3 spans 14 residues. In germline, CDR1 is SEHNR, CDR2 FQNEAQ (reference sequence). The CDR3 sequence is CASTLTGVNYEQYF. CDR3 nucleotides: TGTGCCAGCACCTTGACAGGGGTAAACTACGAGCAGTACTTC.

The sample holds a few counts of this clone. V is TRBV9 and J is TRBJ2-3, with a possible D match to TRBD2 (6 bases). The CDR3 loop spans 15 amino acids. Germline V gene sequence: CDR1 SGDLS, CDR2 YYNGEE. Trimming cost V 0 bases and J 1 base, with 9 bases left between them. The CDR3 region is CASSVETGGTDTQYF. CDR3 in DNA: TGTGCCAGCAGCGTAGAAACGGGGGGCACAGATACGCAGTATTTT.

In regard to this clone: The sample has other DNA sequences that encode this CDR3 too. The V gene is TRBV5-1, the J gene TRBJ1-1, with D unresolved. Germline V CDR1 and CDR2: SGHRS, YFSETQ. The CDR3 is made up of 14 amino acids. Trimming shortened V by 0 bases and J by 1 base, and 7 bases separated the two germline ends. Written as DNA, the CDR3 is TGCGCCAGCAGCTTGGAAAGTAGGAACACTGAAGCTTTCTTT. This codes for CASSLESRNTEAFF.

The rearrangement joins TRBV5-8 to TRBJ1-1, with 11 bases aligning to TRBD1. Trimming removed 7 bases from V and 3 bases from J; junction bases left unmatched: 5. This CDR3 has 14 residues. The germline V gene encodes CDR1 SGHTS and CDR2 YDEGEE. In DNA, the CDR3 is TGTGCCAGCGAGATGGGACAGGGGGACACTGAAGCTTTCTTT. It specifies CASEMGQGDTEAFF.